The 4 T cell receptor beta chains presented below share a single source sample, sequenced in a study of T cell changes during pregnancy in multiple sclerosis. Some clones are missing from TCRdb's copy, which holds only in-frame ones; the method was immunoSEQ multiplex PCR. Of some 70,000 clones in the sample, 80% to 95% were seen once. Here the sequenced sample was CD8+ T cells from peripheral blood mononuclear cells, taken in the third trimester of pregnancy. The receptors were sampled from a female donor in good health, enrolled as a control in a pregnancy study.

The rearrangement uses TRBV9 and TRBJ1-1, with a weak D call TRBD1 (6 bases). CDR1 SGDLS and CDR2 YYNGEE come from the germline V gene. This CDR3 has 15 amino acids. Trimming pared 2 bases from V and 2 bases from J, leaving 13 bases between. The CDR3 coding sequence is TGTGCCAGCAGCGTCAGCAGGGGACCCAACACTGAAGCTTTCTTT. Its protein is CASSVSRGPNTEAFF.

The chain is built from TRBV2 and TRBJ1-1; D is undetermined. CDR1 and CDR2 (germline): SNHLY, FYNNEI. With 8 bases removed from V and 7 bases from J, the gap between germline ends came to 11 bases. The CDR3 is 11 amino acids. CDR3 in amino acids: CASSNKVEAFF. In DNA form, the CDR3 reads TGTGCCAGCTCCAACAAAGTTGAAGCTTTCTTT.

The chain combines TRBV5-6 with TRBJ2-7, with TRBD1 as a possible D gene (6 bases). V lost 4 bases and J lost 2, with 10 bases in between. The CDR3 contains 13 residues. Germline loops: CDR1 SGHDT, CDR2 YYEEEE. The CDR3 region is CASSPGQTYEQYF. CDR3 nucleotide sequence: TGTGCCAGCAGCCCTGGACAGACCTACGAGCAGTACTTC.

This chain connects TRBV30 to TRBJ2-7; D perhaps matches TRBD1 (6 bases). Germline CDR1 and CDR2: GTSNPN and SVGIG (reference sequence). The length of the CDR3 is 15 residues. V dropped 5 bases and J dropped 3 bases, with 20 bases sitting between them. CDR3 DNA: TGTGCCTGGGTGGATAAGAGGGGGACGAGCTACGAGCAGTACTTC. Translation: CAWVDKRGTSYEQYF.